Listed here is a single T cell receptor beta chain. Its specificity is unknown. CDR1 MNHEY and CDR2 SMNVEV come from the germline V gene (reference sequence). The CDR3 totals 13 residues. Trimming cost V 5 bases and J 5 bases, with 12 bases left between them. Evenly divided among several immunoSEQ plates was the genomic DNA of each subset. The method was immunoSEQ multiplex PCR; TCRdb's version includes in-frame clones alone and lacks a portion of them. The sample lists about 330,000 clones; around two thirds were seen once. The sample is drawn from a study of shared clonotypes between healthy human individuals. Study background: Three plates were used per donor for CD4 naive, three for CD4 memory, two for CD8 naive and one for CD8 memory. Whole-study results and caveats: On the whole, naive subsets had larger estimated richness than memory subsets had.

Partitioning of CD4+ cells yielded a CD45RA+ naive subset and a CD45RA-negative memory subset. This chain joins TRBV27 and TRBJ1-1; D might be TRBD1 (6 bases). The TCR comes from a man aged 25-45 years in good health. Sequences were obtained from memory CD4+ T cells sorted from blood. Subset: CD45RA-negative fraction. The CDR3 protein is CASSKKQGTEAFF. As DNA, the CDR3 is TGTGCCAGCAGTAAGAAACAGGGTACTGAAGCTTTCTTT.